The 25 T cell receptor beta chains below were found in one sample sequenced in a study of blood T cell repertoires in COVID-19. The data were produced by immunoSEQ multiplex PCR, yet TCRdb's version contains in-frame clones alone and is incomplete. The sample yields 150,000 to 200,000 clones, about nine tenths seen once. The source material was peripheral blood. All receptors derive from a middle-aged man with acute or convalescent COVID-19.

The V gene is TRBV7-9, the J gene TRBJ2-3; TRBD2 is a possible D gene (5 bases). The CDR3 runs to 16 residues. V was shortened by 7 bases and J by 3 bases, with 20 bases between the two germline ends. Germline values: CDR1 SEHNR, CDR2 FQNEAQ (reference sequence). The CDR3 sequence: CASTTKEARRTDTQYF. CDR3 sequence (DNA): TGTGCCAGCACCACAAAGGAGGCCCGAAGGACAGATACGCAGTATTTT.

The chain links TRBV19 to TRBJ1-2, with 9 bases matching TRBD1. V dropped 6 bases and J dropped 5; count of bases not matched to a gene: 13. Per germline, CDR1 LNHDA and CDR2 SQIVND (reference sequence). The CDR3 length is 16 residues. For the CDR3, the DNA is TGTGCCAGTAGAGGCGTCTGGACAGGGGAGAAATATGGCTACACCTTC. Protein: CASRGVWTGEKYGYTF. The full variable domain, in which reference TRBV19 and TRBJ1-2 provide the parts outside the CDR3, is DGGITQSPKYLFRKEGQNVTLSCEQNLNHDAMYWYRQDPGQGLRLIYYSQIVNDFQKGDIAEGYSVSREKKESFPLTVTSAQKNPTAFYLCASRGVWTGEKYGYTFGSGTRLTVV.

The chain links TRBV5-1 to TRBJ1-2; a weak D match, TRBD1 (6 bases). Germline V lookup: CDR1 SGHRS, CDR2 YFSETQ. CDR3 length: 16 amino acids. The germline V and J ends were trimmed by 4 bases and 6 bases, with 22 bases remaining between them. CDR3 protein: CASSPLAGVDWHGYTF. The CDR3 coding sequence is TGCGCCAGCAGCCCCCTGGCAGGGGTCGATTGGCATGGCTACACCTTC.

This sequence joins TRBV4-2 and TRBJ2-5; 9 nucleotides match TRBD2. This CDR3 comprises 17 residues. Germline V gene data show CDR1 as LGHNA and CDR2 as YNFKEQ. Trimming cost V 1 base and J 5 bases; bases outside gene matches: 11. The CDR3: CASSQASRGGAGETQYF. CDR3 nucleotides: TGTGCCAGCAGCCAAGCGTCTCGCGGGGGGGCGGGGGAGACCCAGTACTTC.

The V gene is TRBV11-3, the J gene TRBJ2-5; 7 positions match TRBD2. The CDR3 contains 13 residues. Germline lookup yields CDR1 SGHNT and CDR2 YENEEA. The V segment lost 5 bases and the J segment 6 bases; nucleotides outside the gene matches: 6. CDR3 in amino acids: CASSAAGVQTQYF. DNA for the CDR3: TGTGCCAGCAGCGCGGCGGGGGTACAGACCCAGTACTTC.

The chain couples TRBV5-8 to TRBJ2-7; 10 positions match TRBD1. The CDR3 totals 14 residues. V was pared by 5 bases and J by 6 bases, with 8 bases of the junction left unmatched. In germline, CDR1 is SGHTS, CDR2 YDEGEE. The CDR3 sequence is CASSFGQGVGEQYF. The CDR3, as DNA: TGTGCCAGCAGTTTCGGACAGGGGGTTGGCGAGCAGTACTTC.

CDR3: CASRDRQGYTEAFF. The CDR3 DNA follows: TGTGCCAGCAGAGACCGCCAGGGGTACACTGAAGCTTTCTTT. This chain uses TRBV6-5 with TRBJ1-1; D perhaps matches TRBD1 (6 bases). The V end was cut by 6 bases, the J end by 3 bases, with 14 bases between. Per germline, CDR1 MNHEY and CDR2 SVGAGI. The CDR3 covers 14 residues.

This clone came up a few times. The chain couples TRBV19 to TRBJ1-1; 7 bases match TRBD1. V lost 7 bases to trimming and J lost 0 bases; unmatched junction nucleotides: 11. Looked up from germline, CDR1 is LNHDA and CDR2 is SQIVND (reference sequence). CDR3 length equals 16 residues. CDR3 amino acids: CASTTGQPNLNTEAFF. CDR3 sequence (DNA): TGTGCCAGTACCACGGGACAGCCGAATTTGAACACTGAAGCTTTCTTT.

V usage is TRBV3-1 (or the pseudogene TRBV3-2) and J usage is TRBJ2-7; TRBD1 matches at 12 bases. CDR1 LGHDT and CDR2 YNNKEL come from the germline V gene (reference sequence). The CDR3 covers 16 residues. The ends lost 5 bases at V and 2 bases at J; junction bases unmatched: 7. CDR3 sequence (DNA): TGTGCCAGCAGCACCGGGACAGGGGGCGGCGCCTACGAGCAGTACTTC. Translated, it gives CASSTGTGGGAYEQYF.

This sequence joins TRBV7-9 and TRBJ2-7; D may be TRBD1 (6 bases). The CDR3 is made up of 14 amino acids. V was shortened by 4 bases and J by 2 bases, with 12 bases between the two germline ends. CDR1 SEHNR and CDR2 FQNEAQ come from the germline V gene (reference sequence). DNA of the CDR3: TGTGCCAGCAGCTCGACGGGACAAGCCTACGAGCAGTACTTC. It codes for CASSSTGQAYEQYF.

This sequence joins TRBV30 and TRBJ1-6, with D tentatively TRBD1 (5 bases). The V end lost 0 bases, the J end lost 10 bases, and 13 bases lay between the germline ends. Germline V CDR1 and CDR2: GTSNPN, SVGIG (reference sequence). The CDR3 is 14 amino acids. CDR3 sequence: CAWSVVRGGSPLHF. CDR3 in DNA: TGTGCCTGGAGTGTTGTAAGGGGAGGGTCACCCCTCCACTTT.

This clone was detected once. The genes are TRBV7-6 and TRBJ1-4; D unclear. CDR1 is SGHVS and CDR2 is FNYEAQ in the germline V gene. Trimming removed 3 bases at V and 2 bases at J, with 13 bases between. CDR3 length equals 16 residues. Here the CDR3 reads CASSFGKGRTNEKLFF. The CDR3 DNA sequence: TGTGCCAGCAGCTTCGGAAAAGGGAGGACTAATGAAAAACTGTTTTTT. The full variable domain, with the rest looked up from reference TRBV7-6 and TRBJ1-4, is GAGVSQSPRYKVTKRGQDVALRCDPISGHVSLYWYRQALGQGPEFLTYFNYEAQQDKSGLPNDRFSAERPEGSISTLTIQRTEQRDSAMYRCASSFGKGRTNEKLFFGSGTQLSVL.

CDR3 residues: CASSGDRVREKLFF. In DNA, the CDR3 is TGCGCCAGCAGCGGGGACAGGGTACGTGAAAAACTGTTTTTT. V and J are TRBV5-1 and TRBJ1-4; 9 bases match TRBD1. The V and J ends lost 4 bases and 7 bases, in that order; junction bases with no gene match: 5. This CDR3 is 14 amino acids long. Germline loops: CDR1 SGHRS, CDR2 YFSETQ. Together with reference TRBV5-1 and TRBJ1-4, the CDR3 gives the full variable domain: KAGVTQTPRYLIKTRGQQVTLSCSPISGHRSVSWYQQTPGQGLQFLFEYFSETQRNKGNFPGRFSGRQFSNSRSEMNVSTLELGDSALYLCASSGDRVREKLFFGSGTQLSVL.

CDR3 loop: CASTPDGNYGYTF. CDR3 in DNA: TGTGCCAGCACCCCAGACGGGAACTATGGCTACACCTTC. V usage is TRBV5-6 and J usage is TRBJ1-2; D call uncertain. Germline CDR1 SGHDT, CDR2 YYEEEE. This CDR3 has 13 residues. V was trimmed by 6 bases and J by 2 bases, leaving 11 bases between them.

The chain carries TRBV29-1 and TRBJ1-1; a possible D gene is TRBD1 (6 bases). The V gene's germline CDR1 is SQVTM and CDR2 ANQGSEA. There are 12 residues in the CDR3. The V and J ends lost 8 bases and 6 bases respectively, with 16 bases between them. CDR3 sequence reads: CSSGDTNAEAFF. The CDR3 DNA reads as TGCAGCTCCGGGGACACAAACGCTGAAGCTTTCTTT.

The chain links TRBV19 to TRBJ2-2; tentatively, D is TRBD1 (6 bases). The germline V and J ends were trimmed by 7 bases and 4 bases, with 10 bases remaining between them. The germline V gene encodes CDR1 LNHDA and CDR2 SQIVND (reference sequence). The CDR3 covers 13 residues. This CDR3 reads CASTRGGTGELFF. CDR3 bases: TGTGCCAGTACCAGGGGCGGCACCGGGGAGCTGTTTTTT.

J is TRBJ2-3 and V is TRBV9; possibly TRBD1 for D (6 bases). Trimming stripped 0 bases from V and 2 bases from J, with 10 bases between. The germline gives CDR1 SGDLS, CDR2 YYNGEE. The CDR3 consists of 15 residues. CDR3 protein: CASSVATGDTDTQYF. CDR3 bases: TGTGCCAGCAGCGTAGCGACAGGAGACACAGATACGCAGTATTTT.

This chain uses TRBV6-6 with TRBJ2-3; 12 nucleotides agree with TRBD2. The J segment lost 6 bases and the V segment lost 5 bases, leaving 12 bases of the junction unmatched. The length of the CDR3 is 17 residues. The V gene's germline CDR1 is MNHNY and CDR2 SVGAGI (reference sequence). The CDR3, as DNA: TGTGCCAGCAGTCCCAGTAGGACTAGCGGGGCCCGGGATACGCAGTATTTT. Amino acid sequence: CASSPSRTSGARDTQYF.

The V and J genes are TRBV7-2 and TRBJ1-1; TRBD1 might be the D (5 bases). Germline V gives CDR1 SGHTA, CDR2 FQGNSA. The germline V and J ends were trimmed by 10 bases and 5 bases, with 23 bases remaining between them. The CDR3 consists of 15 residues. In DNA form, the CDR3 reads TGTGCCACCCAGCGCGGAGGGGTCGGGGAAACTGAAGCTTTCTTT. Translation: CATQRGGVGETEAFF. Combining the CDR3 with reference TRBV7-2 and TRBJ1-1 gives the whole variable domain GAGVSQSPSNKVTEKGKDVELRCDPISGHTALYWYRQSLGQGLEFLIYFQGNSAPDKSGLPSDRFSAERTGGSVSTLTIQRTQQEDSAVYLCATQRGGVGETEAFFGQGTRLTVV.

This chain joins TRBV5-1 and TRBJ1-4, with TRBD1 matching over 8 bases. With 2 bases clipped from V and 6 bases from J, the junction kept 15 bases outside the gene matches. The germline gives CDR1 SGHRS, CDR2 YFSETQ. The CDR3 runs to 18 residues. The CDR3 DNA reads TGCGCCAGCAGCTTCCGAGAGACAGGGGACAACGGATATGAAAAACTGTTTTTT. This encodes CASSFRETGDNGYEKLFF.

The chain links TRBV2 to TRBJ2-7, with TRBD1 matching 8 bases. The CDR3 runs to 13 residues. CDR1 is SNHLY, CDR2 FYNNEI, per germline. With V trimmed by 8 bases and J by 3 bases, 6 bases remained unmatched. The CDR3 loop is CASGETGVYEQYF. The CDR3 nucleotides read TGTGCCAGCGGGGAGACAGGGGTCTACGAGCAGTACTTC.

This chain connects TRBV5-1 to TRBJ2-1, with 7 positions matching TRBD1. After removal of 3 bases from V and 5 bases from J, the junction contained 11 bases not matched to a gene. Germline assignment: CDR1 SGHRS and CDR2 YFSETQ. The length of the CDR3 is 16 residues. CDR3 protein: CASSSLSRDSNNEQFF. DNA of the CDR3: TGCGCCAGCAGCTCCCTCTCCCGGGACAGTAACAATGAGCAGTTCTTC. Combining the CDR3 with reference TRBV5-1 and TRBJ2-1 gives the whole variable domain KAGVTQTPRYLIKTRGQQVTLSCSPISGHRSVSWYQQTPGQGLQFLFEYFSETQRNKGNFPGRFSGRQFSNSRSEMNVSTLELGDSALYLCASSSLSRDSNNEQFFGPGTRLTVL.

V is TRBV29-1 and J is TRBJ1-4; the match to TRBD1 covers 8 bases. After removal of 6 bases from V and 7 bases from J, the junction contained 10 bases not matched to a gene. Per germline, CDR1 SQVTM and CDR2 ANQGSEA. CDR3 size: 14 residues. The CDR3: CSVARTGRGEKLFF. CDR3 nucleotides: TGCAGCGTCGCCCGGACAGGGAGGGGTGAAAAACTGTTTTTT.

This clone was observed a single time. The J gene is TRBJ2-1, the V gene TRBV10-2, with 8 bases lining up with TRBD2. The J segment lost 6 bases and the V segment lost 6 bases, leaving 13 bases of the junction unmatched. This CDR3 has 16 amino acids. Germline CDR1 is WSHSY and CDR2 is SAAADI. CDR3 coding DNA: TGCGCCAGCAGCTCTTTGGGACTAGGTTTTTTCAATGAGCAGTTCTTC. Encoded protein: CASSSLGLGFFNEQFF.

This chain joins TRBV5-1 and TRBJ2-7; 12 bases map to TRBD1. CDR3 length: 17 residues. Germline CDR1 is SGHRS and CDR2 is YFSETQ. V was clipped by 1 base and J by 3 bases; unmatched bases: 8. CDR3: CASSLLRDRGPHYEQYF. The CDR3 DNA sequence: TGCGCCAGCAGCTTGCTCCGGGACAGGGGGCCCCACTACGAGCAGTACTTC.